Given below is one T cell receptor (beta chain) in context. The antigen this receptor binds is unknown. No quality values exist for individual bases; no much larger clone is one base distant. The cohort comprised 670 or so healthy bone marrow donors. At the time of sampling, every cohort member was nominally healthy, though immune exposures that went unrecorded were likely present. The donor was CMV seropositive and belonged to the group of 250 to 300 seropositive cohort members. A peripheral blood sample was collected from each donor, and TCR beta sequencing was performed on peripheral blood mononuclear cells. The Qiagen DNeasy Blood Extraction Kit was used to extract genomic DNA from the blood cell samples. Libraries were prepared through the immunoSEQ multiplex PCR assay. The multiplex PCR relied on a mix of 60 forward primers for TCR Vbeta segments and 13 reverse primers for TCR Jbeta segments. A multiplex PCR assay on genomic DNA amplified the CDR3 region of rearranged TCR beta genes. The Illumina HiSeq System was used to sequence the amplified TCR beta libraries as 87-base-pair reads. As for the authors' bioinformatics: Across the 670 or so repertoires, a later analysis counted 60 million to 90 million unique TCR beta chains, some 11 million of which were shared by at least two donors. To remove PCR and sequencing errors, raw reads were error-corrected and collapsed into unique sequences using a nearest-neighbor algorithm that merged closely related sequences. CDR3 sequences were aligned to IMGT reference sequences to assign V, D and J gene segments. For a sequence to be retained, a match of at least six nucleotides to both a V gene segment and a J gene segment was required. A rearrangement counted as productive if the CDR3 had no stop codons and remained in frame with V and J, and every other rearrangement counted as non-productive. Following IMGT convention, CDR3 was defined as the stretch from the second conserved V-encoded cysteine to the conserved J-encoded phenylalanine. The earlier analysis of fewer than 700 of the donors excluded sequences that lacked an unambiguous match to a single V gene segment. In an earlier analysis of 587 of the donors, a V segment was called functional when productive rearrangements were above 56.7%, and segregating when the standard deviation between donors exceeded 5%. A statistical classification framework was built to diagnose cytomegalovirus status from the catalog of TCR beta chain sequences. A later analysis assigned V and J genes by comparing TCR nucleotide sequences with IMGT/GENE-DB human TR gene sequences. Using the TCRdist pipeline, a later analysis assigned CDR3 sequences along with most-parsimonious VDJ recombination scenarios. In a later analysis, each TCR beta chain was defined by its CDR3 amino acid sequence together with its V-gene family, and reads lacking a unique V-gene family were excluded. To address suspected cross-contamination and a sequencing artifact, a later analysis removed around 600 highly shared, low-generation-probability nucleotide sequences. A later analysis calculated a clonal expansion index for each public chain from normalized within-repertoire ranks of inferred template counts. In a later analysis, generation probabilities were computed with a VDJ recombination model fitted to out-of-frame rearrangements, and the resulting probabilities were checked against IGoR. A later analysis scored TCR-TCR, TCR-HLA and TCR-CMV co-occurrence with hypergeometric tests, applying a repertoire-size bias correction to TCR pairs. A later analysis estimated false discovery rates by permuting HLA or CMV assignments 20 times. In a later analysis, co-occurring TCRs were grouped with DBSCAN, and TCRdist sequence similarity was added when clustering was performed within HLA-allele-positive subsets. Repertoires with fewer than 30,000 or more than 120,000 public chains, plus five repertoires with anomalous nucleotide sharing, were excluded from co-occurrence clustering. TCRdb's version of the immuneACCESS table is confined to in-frame rearrangements and falls short of the full clone set. An unresolved V gene accounts for under half of the shortfall where checked; the remainder is of unknown origin. From that table come the V and J calls and clone size; the DNA was used to work out D and trimming. The sample table shows nearly 200,000 clones, and more than 75% are seen once. The biggest ten clones account for 0.39% of the sample.

The sample originates from a study of cytomegalovirus exposure and HLA in healthy donors (dated by TCRdb to about 2017). Background for the entire study: According to an earlier analysis of a few hundred of the donors, 150 million to 200 million T cells yielded over 90 million unique TCR beta sequences and about 280 Gb of sequence data. To study patterns of TCR occurrence, a later analysis re-analyzed previously published TCR beta repertoires from 700 or so donors and added high-resolution HLA genotyping. Along with the approximately 650-subject first cohort, a separate validation cohort of some 130 different subjects was used. A later genetic analysis used genome-wide SNP genotypes for about 60% of the roughly 700 donors, treating that subset as a discovery cohort. Every discovery cohort repertoire had been produced on one sequencing platform. Typing coverage varied by locus: about 620-630 donors for A, B, C, DRB1 and DQB1; about 520 for DQA1; about 600 for DPA1; roughly 450 for DPB1. Because of strong linkage in the cohort, five DR-DQ haplotypes were treated as single units for association and clustering. To decide whether each TCR beta V gene segment behaved as functional or pseudogenic, an earlier analysis of fewer than 750 of the donors relied on high-throughput TCR beta sequencing. To predict cytomegalovirus infection status, the study brought together high-throughput TCR immunosequencing, statistical association of individual TCRs with disease status, and machine learning. Among 398 genotyped donors of the cohort, an average of around 240,000 unique TCR beta nucleotide sequences were sequenced per donor, about a sixth of them non-productive. Rather than using new phenotypic data, the later analysis identified candidate immune exposures from TCR beta sequences and from how often those sequences occurred across donors. An early release that covered roughly 600 HLA-typed donors contained about 300 gigabases of sequencing data and approximately 85 million unique TCR sequences. The study used immunosequencing to profile the T cell repertoires of approximately 640 subjects and linked those repertoires to cytomegalovirus serostatus. The aim of the study was to test whether cataloging public T cell receptors could identify signatures of past pathogen exposure. Of the 350 to 450 genotyped donors, 81% were placed in the genetic ancestry cluster associated with self-reported Caucasian donors. Donor age, sex, ethnicity and CMV serostatus were collected together with the repertoire data. Class I and class II HLA loci were covered by the typing at four-digit resolution. The study at large found these results: A group of highly shared sequence variants was considered likely to be a technical artifact of the sequencing pipeline. In a later genetic analysis, fewer N-insertions in productive TCRs were reported among donors in an Asian-associated ancestry cluster than the roughly 700-donor mean. The classifier was reported to diagnose cytomegalovirus status with high specificity and sensitivity in both the original and validation cohorts. Linkage disequilibrium might explain the correlated functional status among segregating V segments, but an unknown experimental factor could not be ruled out. A later analysis found that TCR association rates varied across HLA loci, with DRB1 alleles showing the most associated TCRs and HLA-C alleles the fewest. The study gave a list of around 170 TCR beta chains associated with cytomegalovirus. Most TCR sequences were seen in very few donors, while some public TCRs were found in many individuals. Three of the identified cytomegalovirus-associated TCR beta chains were confirmed in vitro to be specific for cytomegalovirus antigens. Some IMGT-functional V segments, including TRBV6-2 and TRBV6-3, could not be told apart with the 87-base-pair reads, so those segments were excluded. Compared with equally common non-associated chains, HLA-associated TCR beta chains in a later analysis were more clonally expanded and had lower generation probabilities. An earlier analysis of approximately 570 of the donors showed that most TCR beta V segments appeared in productive rearrangements either about 87% or about 30% of the time, which broadly matched IMGT annotations. It was suggested by the authors that the approach could potentially be generalized to other disease states and immunological phenotypes. Because HLA typing was unavailable for some donors at each locus, only the typed subset was used in association tests. This cohort had only TCR beta chains sequenced, and the lack of alpha or paired-chain data limited which features could be detected. In a later analysis, several top co-occurrence clusters were reported to appear linked to parvovirus B19, influenza, CMV and Epstein-Barr virus. When HLA alleles, especially DR and DQ, strongly co-occurred, attributing TCR associations to individual alleles was difficult. V-gene and J-gene trimming of TCR beta chains was associated with a missense DCLRE1C variant in a later genetic analysis, and the association was replicated in an independent cohort. Because counts were too low, approximately 18 rarely observed V segments, including chromosome 9 orphons, were excluded from the earlier analysis of 587 of the donors. In a later analysis, most CMV-associated TCR beta chains were found to appear HLA-restricted, with HLA associations seemingly driven largely by CMV exposure. For the cohort, immune exposure information was limited to CMV serostatus. A further reported finding was that TCR beta sequences accurately predicted the HLA-A and HLA-B alleles for most subjects in the first cohort. Presence/absence analyses assumed roughly uniform sequencing depth across donors, an assumption that may not hold. Specific HLA alleles were associated with roughly 16,000 TCR beta sequences at a false discovery rate of 0.05 in a later analysis.

The CDR3, from cysteine to phenylalanine, totals 14 residues. Just CDR3 DNA is preserved here, 42 bases in frame from base 1. From the germline V gene (reference sequence), CDR1 is SGHNT and CDR2 is YYREEE. The junction carries 7 bases between V and J, which are trimmed by 0 bases and 4 bases respectively. The sequencing input was PBMCs. The clonotype originates from a male donor in good health and CMV-seropositive. This sequence uses TRBV5-4 and TRBJ2-2; confidence is insufficient to name the D gene. The nucleotide sequence is given as TGTGCCAGCAGCTTGGGCCAGGCCACCGGGGAGCTGTTTTTT. Its translation is CASSLGQATGELFF. Where the CDR3 stops, the reference TRBV5-4 and TRBJ2-2 genes take over; the full variable domain is ETGVTQSPTHLIKTRGQQVTLRCSSQSGHNTVSWYQQALGQGPQFIFQYYREEENGRGNFPPRFSGLQFPNYSSELNVNALELDDSALYLCASSLGQATGELFFGEGSRLTVL.